The sequence of this T cell receptor (beta chain) was determined in a study of T cells in Graves' hyperthyroidism and ophthalmopathy. Whole-study context: Sampling of peripheral blood happened at initial diagnosis, prior to any treatment.

The PBMCs had their origin in less than 13 ml of fresh peripheral blood. Authors of the study amplified TCR beta CDR3 regions from RNA transcripts. HTBI primers were the set used in a first-round RT-PCR of the TCR CDR3. One entry per CDR3 protein, called by TCRdb with MiXCR from the multiplex PCR reads. The sample holds 600,000 or so distinct CDR3 sequences, about 14% seen once. Overall study results and limits: Most thyroid-expanded clonotypes above 0.001 were also found in blood.

This clonotype was detected many times. The antigen is not known. This CDR3 contains 15 residues. V was shortened by 2 bases and J by 0 bases, with 10 bases between the two germline ends. Germline V lookup: CDR1 SGHTA, CDR2 FQGNSA. Material: blood. The chain couples TRBV7-2 to TRBJ1-1; D gene uncertain. The TCR originated in a woman between 45 and 60 years old with Graves' ophthalmopathy. The CDR3 DNA is TGTGCCAGCAGCTTAAGGTTTGTGCTGAACACTGAAGCTTTCTTT. Protein product: CASSLRFVLNTEAFF.